This is a list of T cell receptor beta chains from one sample in a study of T cell responses to AZD1222 COVID-19 vaccine. TCRdb keeps only in-frame clones here, not all; method: immunoSEQ multiplex PCR. The sample holds 100,000 to 130,000 clones, roughly 85% seen once. The source was peripheral blood, collected 28 days after the second AZD1222 dose. Receptors were obtained from an adult who received the AZD1222 COVID-19 vaccine. Both conserved end residues are part of each CDR3. Fields, in order: J gene, V gene, clone size, D gene, CDR3 protein. D genes are given only for firm matches. Part of the rows lack a size; the others show once, few, many or a class for expanded clones.

J gene: TRBJ2-5
V gene: TRBV3-1/TRBV3-2
clone size: .
D gene: TRBD2
CDR3 protein: CASSQLSSGAQETQYF

J gene: TRBJ1-1
V gene: TRBV9
clone size: .
D gene: .
CDR3 protein: CASSVAGREAFF

J gene: TRBJ1-2
V gene: TRBV5-4
clone size: few
D gene: .
CDR3 protein: CASSPGPNNYGYTF

J gene: TRBJ1-2
V gene: TRBV5-1
clone size: .
D gene: TRBD1
CDR3 protein: CASSSPGGAGYTF

J gene: TRBJ1-5
V gene: TRBV5-6
clone size: .
D gene: .
CDR3 protein: CASSLAGRENQPQHF

J gene: TRBJ2-7
V gene: TRBV4-1
clone size: .
D gene: .
CDR3 protein: CASRQADGSYEQYF

J gene: TRBJ2-1
V gene: TRBV29-1
clone size: once
D gene: TRBD2
CDR3 protein: CSVGLASGNNEQFF

J gene: TRBJ2-1
V gene: TRBV28
clone size: .
D gene: TRBD1
CDR3 protein: CAITSPGQNYNEQFF

J gene: TRBJ1-1
V gene: TRBV4-1
clone size: .
D gene: TRBD1
CDR3 protein: CASSQATTGVGTEAFF

J gene: TRBJ1-5
V gene: TRBV2
clone size: .
D gene: TRBD1
CDR3 protein: CASRRTGGGNQPQHF

J gene: TRBJ2-2
V gene: TRBV29-1
clone size: .
D gene: .
CDR3 protein: CSVDGWGANTGELFF

J gene: TRBJ1-2
V gene: TRBV7-2
clone size: .
D gene: .
CDR3 protein: CASSYSDSNYGYTF

J gene: TRBJ2-7
V gene: TRBV5-1
clone size: .
D gene: TRBD1
CDR3 protein: CASGRDRTDEQYF

J gene: TRBJ2-1
V gene: TRBV25-1
clone size: once
D gene: .
CDR3 protein: CASSPNAEQFF

J gene: TRBJ1-4
V gene: TRBV5-1
clone size: .
D gene: .
CDR3 protein: CASSDTGLGGEKLFF

J gene: TRBJ2-6
V gene: TRBV6-2/TRBV6-3
clone size: .
D gene: .
CDR3 protein: CASSPGLPGANVLTF

J gene: TRBJ1-6
V gene: TRBV4-1
clone size: .
D gene: .
CDR3 protein: CASSQDPLTGYNSPLHF

J gene: TRBJ1-4
V gene: TRBV7-9
clone size: once
D gene: TRBD1
CDR3 protein: CASSLGGTGVGTNEKLFF

J gene: TRBJ1-4
V gene: TRBV5-4
clone size: once
D gene: .
CDR3 protein: CASSLVGGGSNEKLFF

J gene: TRBJ2-2
V gene: TRBV7-3
clone size: .
D gene: TRBD1
CDR3 protein: CASRKGTENTGELFF

J gene: TRBJ1-5
V gene: TRBV5-6
clone size: .
D gene: .
CDR3 protein: CASSLYGSPQHF

J gene: TRBJ2-7
V gene: TRBV6-4
clone size: .
D gene: .
CDR3 protein: CASSDWNGQQYF

J gene: TRBJ1-2
V gene: TRBV9
clone size: .
D gene: .
CDR3 protein: CASSAQEGREGYTF

J gene: TRBJ1-1
V gene: TRBV7-9
clone size: .
D gene: .
CDR3 protein: CASSLALTGAVAFF

J gene: TRBJ1-5
V gene: TRBV19
clone size: .
D gene: TRBD1
CDR3 protein: CASGDRGVWGQPQHF

J gene: TRBJ1-5
V gene: TRBV4-2
clone size: .
D gene: .
CDR3 protein: CASSQVFAQGVQPQHF

J gene: TRBJ2-5
V gene: TRBV18
clone size: once
D gene: TRBD1
CDR3 protein: CASSPRTGDGETQYF

J gene: TRBJ2-7
V gene: TRBV7-9
clone size: .
D gene: TRBD1
CDR3 protein: CASSLASTGGYEQYF

J gene: TRBJ1-2
V gene: TRBV21-1
clone size: .
D gene: .
CDR3 protein: CARILGQTFNYGYTF

J gene: TRBJ1-1
V gene: TRBV18
clone size: .
D gene: TRBD1
CDR3 protein: CASSPTGVVNTEAFF

J gene: TRBJ1-1
V gene: TRBV10-3
clone size: .
D gene: .
CDR3 protein: CAISELGGDTEAFF

J gene: TRBJ2-7
V gene: TRBV5-4
clone size: .
D gene: .
CDR3 protein: CASSLYGLGGEQYF

J gene: TRBJ1-2
V gene: TRBV7-9
clone size: .
D gene: TRBD1
CDR3 protein: CASSLVLDRVNGYTF

J gene: TRBJ2-7
V gene: TRBV5-1
clone size: .
D gene: .
CDR3 protein: CASSPSRTSTYEQYF

J gene: TRBJ2-1
V gene: TRBV5-1
clone size: .
D gene: TRBD2
CDR3 protein: CASSSGTSGGQRLGLF

J gene: TRBJ1-2
V gene: TRBV13
clone size: .
D gene: .
CDR3 protein: CASSTSGWTYGYTF

J gene: TRBJ1-5
V gene: TRBV27
clone size: .
D gene: .
CDR3 protein: CASSLYTGRNQPQHF

J gene: TRBJ1-1
V gene: TRBV7-9
clone size: few
D gene: .
CDR3 protein: CASSTTPGVGTEAFF

J gene: TRBJ1-5
V gene: TRBV7-6
clone size: .
D gene: .
CDR3 protein: CASSLGVNQPQHF

J gene: TRBJ2-3
V gene: TRBV7-9
clone size: .
D gene: .
CDR3 protein: CASSLQAGGDTQYF

J gene: TRBJ1-4
V gene: TRBV24-1
clone size: .
D gene: .
CDR3 protein: CATSDAGGDEKLFF

J gene: TRBJ2-1
V gene: TRBV24-1
clone size: .
D gene: .
CDR3 protein: CATSDSGPYNEQFF

J gene: TRBJ2-7
V gene: TRBV4-3
clone size: .
D gene: .
CDR3 protein: CASSQDRSTVSYEQYF

J gene: TRBJ1-4
V gene: TRBV5-1
clone size: .
D gene: .
CDR3 protein: CASSFNREELFF

J gene: TRBJ2-3
V gene: TRBV5-1
clone size: few
D gene: .
CDR3 protein: CASSWGSGGDTQYF

J gene: TRBJ1-1
V gene: TRBV27
clone size: .
D gene: .
CDR3 protein: CASNSGRIMNTEAFF

J gene: TRBJ2-7
V gene: TRBV18
clone size: once
D gene: .
CDR3 protein: CASSPDTYEQYF

J gene: TRBJ2-3
V gene: TRBV5-6
clone size: .
D gene: TRBD1
CDR3 protein: CASSLRDRPSTDTQYF

J gene: TRBJ1-4
V gene: TRBV19
clone size: .
D gene: .
CDR3 protein: CASSPHTGTGEKLFF

J gene: TRBJ2-7
V gene: TRBV2
clone size: once
D gene: .
CDR3 protein: CASSELQLTYEQYF

J gene: TRBJ2-5
V gene: TRBV4-2
clone size: few
D gene: .
CDR3 protein: CASSQEAGPGGTQYF

J gene: TRBJ1-6
V gene: TRBV25-1
clone size: .
D gene: TRBD1
CDR3 protein: CASSELGGTGLHF

J gene: TRBJ2-7
V gene: TRBV13
clone size: .
D gene: TRBD1
CDR3 protein: CASSPNLGQGAYEQYF

J gene: TRBJ1-2
V gene: TRBV3-1/TRBV3-2
clone size: .
D gene: TRBD1
CDR3 protein: CASSQGQGNYGYTF

J gene: TRBJ1-2
V gene: TRBV2
clone size: .
D gene: .
CDR3 protein: CASRITGYTF

J gene: TRBJ2-7
V gene: TRBV19
clone size: once
D gene: .
CDR3 protein: CASSPSTVGGYEQYF

J gene: TRBJ2-7
V gene: TRBV6-5
clone size: .
D gene: .
CDR3 protein: CASSFGLGEQYF

J gene: TRBJ1-6
V gene: TRBV6-1
clone size: .
D gene: TRBD1
CDR3 protein: CASTVGQYNSPLHF